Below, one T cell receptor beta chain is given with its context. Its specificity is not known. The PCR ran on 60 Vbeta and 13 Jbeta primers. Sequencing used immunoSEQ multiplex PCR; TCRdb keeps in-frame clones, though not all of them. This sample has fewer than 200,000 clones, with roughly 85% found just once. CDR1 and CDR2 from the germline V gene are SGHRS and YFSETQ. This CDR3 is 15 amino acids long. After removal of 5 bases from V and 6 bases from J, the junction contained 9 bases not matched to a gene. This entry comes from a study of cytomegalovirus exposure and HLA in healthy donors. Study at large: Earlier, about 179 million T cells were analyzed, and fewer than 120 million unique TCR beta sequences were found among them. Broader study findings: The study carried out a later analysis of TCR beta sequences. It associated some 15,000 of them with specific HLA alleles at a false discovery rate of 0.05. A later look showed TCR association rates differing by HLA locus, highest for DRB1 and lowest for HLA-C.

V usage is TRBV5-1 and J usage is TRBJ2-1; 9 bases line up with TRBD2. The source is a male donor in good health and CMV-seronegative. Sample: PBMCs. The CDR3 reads CASSPSGAVGNEQFF. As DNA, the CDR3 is TGCGCCAGCAGTCCTAGCGGGGCTGTCGGCAATGAGCAGTTCTTC.